The TCR beta chain described here comes from a study of breast tumors, draining lymph nodes, adjacent tissues. Study-wide points: Tumor and nontumor repertoires were significantly more similar in luminal-like than in basal-like breast cancer. Tumor T cell lymph node origin was a supported hypothesis, not proven. Tumor repertoires ranked between lymph nodes and nontumor tissue in diversity, with V and J gene preferences.

Ten or more counts support this clonotype. What it recognizes is unknown. Breast cancer patients provided tissue from their axillary draining lymph nodes. MiXCR, applied by TCRdb to the multiplex PCR reads, yields one record per CDR3 protein. The sample includes 180,000 or so distinct CDR3 sequences, 31% of them seen just once. Germline lookup yields CDR1 MNHEY and CDR2 SVGAGI. With 8 bases clipped from V and 3 bases from J, the junction kept 7 bases outside the gene matches. The CDR3 runs to 14 residues. The receptor's source is a female donor with breast cancer. Some clones in this sample may be carry-over from other donors' samples. The chain combines TRBV6-5 with TRBJ2-1, with TRBD1 matching over 7 bases. The sequenced sample was axillary lymph node tissue. The CDR3 reads CASCAQGDYNEQFF. The CDR3 DNA reads TGTGCCAGCTGCGCCCAGGGGGACTACAATGAGCAGTTCTTC.